These 28 T cell receptor beta chains originate from one sample sequenced in a study of T cell changes during pregnancy in multiple sclerosis. Sequencing used immunoSEQ multiplex PCR; TCRdb keeps in-frame clones, though not all of them. Counted here are approximately 60,000 clones, 75% to 95% occurring once; the ten biggest clones make up around 3.5%. The source was peripheral blood, collected after pregnancy. The receptors were sampled from a female donor in good health, enrolled as a control in a pregnancy study.

In nucleotides, the CDR3 is TGCAGCTGGGGGGGGGAAGCTTTCTTT. Protein product: CSWGGEAFF. The chain couples TRBV29-1 to TRBJ1-1; D may be TRBD1 (5 bases). This CDR3 has 9 residues. Germline CDR1 SQVTM, CDR2 ANQGSEA. V was cut by 8 bases and J by 8 bases, with 9 bases left in between.

The gene calls are TRBV6-5 and TRBJ1-1; D uncertain. The CDR3 runs to 15 residues. V was shortened by 2 bases and J by 5 bases, with 15 bases between the two germline ends. Per the germline V gene, CDR1 is MNHEY and CDR2 is SVGAGI. The CDR3 coding sequence is TGTGCCAGCAGTTACATAGTGGGCTTATCGACTGAAGCTTTCTTT. It is translated as CASSYIVGLSTEAFF.

The rearrangement joins TRBV7-9 to TRBJ2-1; the match to TRBD2 covers 10 bases. V dropped 1 base and J dropped 2; count of bases not matched to a gene: 2. Per the germline V gene, CDR1 is SEHNR and CDR2 is FQNEAQ (reference sequence). The CDR3 consists of 16 residues. Here the CDR3 DNA reads TGTGCCAGCAGCTTAGAAAGCGGGAGGGCCTACAATGAGCAGTTCTTC. Its translation is CASSLESGRAYNEQFF.

The rearrangement links TRBV18 to TRBJ2-2, with 7 bases lining up with TRBD1. CDR1 is KGHSH, CDR2 LQKENI, per germline. V lost 3 bases to trimming and J lost 5 bases; unmatched junction nucleotides: 12. The CDR3 contains 17 residues. Here the CDR3 DNA reads TGTGCCAGCTCACCCGAGGGGTCGACAGGGTGGACCGGGGAGCTGTTTTTT. Its translation: CASSPEGSTGWTGELFF. Full variable domain (missing parts from reference TRBV18 and TRBJ2-2): NAGVMQNPRHLVRRRGQEARLRCSPMKGHSHVYWYRQLPEEGLKFMVYLQKENIIDESGMPKERFSAEFPKEGPSILRIQQVVRGDSAAYFCASSPEGSTGWTGELFFGEGSRLTVL.

The chain joins TRBV5-6 to TRBJ1-2; TRBD1 aligns across 8 bases. Germline V gene sequence: CDR1 SGHDT, CDR2 YYEEEE. The CDR3 contains 15 residues. The V segment lost 2 bases and the J segment 3 bases; nucleotides outside the gene matches: 6. The CDR3 sequence is CASSFGQGIDYGYTF. CDR3 coding DNA: TGTGCCAGCAGCTTCGGACAGGGTATCGACTATGGCTACACCTTC.

The J gene is TRBJ1-2, the V gene TRBV19, with unresolved D. Deletions cut 2 bases from V and 5 bases from J, with 9 bases between. The CDR3 has 13 residues. The germline gives CDR1 LNHDA, CDR2 SQIVND (reference sequence). The CDR3 DNA follows: TGTGCCAGTAGTATACCCCCAGGATATGGCTACACCTTC. Translation: CASSIPPGYGYTF. The variable domain in full, with the rest retrieved from reference TRBV19 and TRBJ1-2, is DGGITQSPKYLFRKEGQNVTLSCEQNLNHDAMYWYRQDPGQGLRLIYYSQIVNDFQKGDIAEGYSVSREKKESFPLTVTSAQKNPTAFYLCASSIPPGYGYTFGSGTRLTVV.

The chain is built from TRBV4-2 and TRBJ1-2; D is ambiguous. The CDR3 runs 14 residues. V lost 3 bases to trimming and J lost 3 bases, with 11 bases between them. Germline-derived CDR1 and CDR2 are LGHNA and YNFKEQ. CDR3 coding DNA: TGTGCCAGCAGCCAGGGGAGGTACGACTATGGCTACACCTTC. It translates to CASSQGRYDYGYTF.

J is TRBJ2-7 and V is TRBV6-1; 7 nucleotides agree with TRBD2. The germline V gene encodes CDR1 MNHNS and CDR2 SASEGT. After removal of 2 bases from V and 5 bases from J, the junction contained 12 bases not matched to a gene. The CDR3 consists of 16 residues. This chain's CDR3 is CASSEWLASGQDEQYF. CDR3 sequence (DNA): TGTGCCAGCAGTGAATGGCTGGCTAGCGGCCAAGACGAGCAGTACTTC.

V and J are TRBV7-2 and TRBJ2-5; TRBD1 matches at 7 bases. The J call is in doubt because the DNA end fits TRBJ2-7 better. CDR1 is SGHTA, CDR2 FQGNSA, per germline. The CDR3 has 14 amino acids. The CDR3 sequence: CASRGQTGSYEQYF. In DNA form, the CDR3 reads TGTGCCAGCAGGGGCCAGACAGGGTCCTACGAGCAGTACTTC.

The gene calls are TRBV7-2 and TRBJ2-3, with 7 nucleotides matching TRBD1. From germline, CDR1 is SGHTA and CDR2 FQGNSA. J gave up 0 bases and V 6 bases, and 6 bases lay outside the gene matches. This CDR3 is 15 amino acids long. The CDR3 DNA follows: TGTGCCAGCAGTCGACAGGGTCAGAGCACAGATACGCAGTATTTT. Translating gives CASSRQGQSTDTQYF.

The CDR3 spells CASRLQENTEAFF. CDR3 DNA: TGTGCCAGCAGGCTTCAGGAGAACACTGAAGCTTTCTTT. V and J are TRBV6-1 and TRBJ1-1; D remains unclear. This CDR3 is 13 amino acids long. The V gene's germline CDR1 is MNHNS and CDR2 SASEGT. Trimming pared 6 bases from V and 1 base from J, leaving 9 bases between.

The rearrangement joins TRBV5-6 to TRBJ1-2, with D perhaps TRBD1 (5 bases). Trimming cost V 5 bases and J 6 bases, with 14 bases left between them. In germline, CDR1 is SGHDT, CDR2 YYEEEE. The CDR3 consists of 13 residues. CDR3 in amino acids: CASSLGVMDGYTF. DNA of the CDR3: TGTGCCAGCAGTTTAGGGGTTATGGATGGCTACACCTTC.

The chain couples TRBV11-1 to TRBJ1-1, with D possibly matching TRBD1 (6 bases). CDR1 SGHAT and CDR2 FQDESV come from the germline V gene (reference sequence). The CDR3 sequence is 18 residues long. Between the trimmed V and J ends, which lost 5 bases and 4 bases, there was a span of 26 bases. CDR3 in DNA: TGTGCCAGCAGCCCAGCCGCAGGGGCTCTTGGCTTCGCCACTGAAGCTTTCTTT. Amino acids: CASSPAAGALGFATEAFF.

This rearrangement joins TRBV5-1 to TRBJ2-1; D is perhaps TRBD1 (6 bases). Trimming removed 3 bases from V and 6 bases from J, with 13 bases in between. CDR3 length: 14 residues. CDR1 is SGHRS, CDR2 YFSETQ, per germline. CDR3 sequence reads: CASSYTDSRNEQFF. For the CDR3, the DNA is TGCGCCAGCAGCTATACGGACAGCCGCAATGAGCAGTTCTTC.

A single count supports this clone. The chain joins TRBV20-1 to TRBJ2-7, with 9 bases lining up with TRBD1. The better agreement between TRBJ2-5 and the DNA end casts doubt on the J call. This CDR3 has 11 residues. Germline V gene data show CDR1 as DFQATT and CDR2 as SNEGSKA (reference sequence). The CDR3 sequence: CSARDRGTQYF. The DNA for the CDR3 is TGCAGTGCTAGGGACAGGGGGACCCAGTACTTC.

V is TRBV18 and J is TRBJ2-5; 14 bases match TRBD2. Losses at the gene ends were 6 bases for V and 2 bases for J; bases not matched to a gene: 8. Germline V CDR1 and CDR2: KGHSH, LQKENI. The CDR3 is 17 residues long. In DNA, the CDR3 is TGTGCCAGCTCGCCAGGGACTAGCGGGAGTGGGCAAGAGACCCAGTACTTC. It codes for CASSPGTSGSGQETQYF.

The chain links TRBV5-4 to TRBJ1-6, with 8 bases matching TRBD1. After removal of 4 bases from V and 8 bases from J, the junction contained 8 bases not matched to a gene. This CDR3 comprises 15 residues. From germline, CDR1 is SGHNT and CDR2 YYREEE (reference sequence). The CDR3, as DNA: TGTGCCAGCAGCGATGGACAGGGAAGGCATTCACCCCTCCACTTT. Protein: CASSDGQGRHSPLHF.

The chain is built from TRBV30 and TRBJ2-1, with 8 bases aligning to TRBD2. J lost 7 bases, V lost 0 bases, and 8 bases had no gene match. The CDR3 consists of 15 residues. The germline V gene has CDR1 GTSNPN and CDR2 SVGIG (reference sequence). DNA for the CDR3: TGTGCCTGGAGTGTAACCAGCGGGGGCTGGAATGAGCAGTTCTTC. This gives the protein CAWSVTSGGWNEQFF.

The rearrangement uses TRBV6-6 and TRBJ1-1; D is perhaps TRBD1 (5 bases). The CDR3 covers 11 residues. The V and J ends lost 4 bases and 7 bases respectively, with 7 bases between them. Germline values: CDR1 MNHNY, CDR2 SVGAGI (reference sequence). The CDR3 bases are TGTGCCAGCAGTTTGGGGCGTGAAGCTTTCTTT. It codes for CASSLGREAFF.

The chain employs TRBV18 and TRBJ1-6; 9 bases line up with TRBD1. Germline CDR1 KGHSH, CDR2 LQKENI. The V segment lost 3 bases and the J segment 6 bases; nucleotides outside the gene matches: 9. The CDR3 runs 17 residues. This CDR3 is CASSPPGQGRVNSPLHF. The CDR3 DNA follows: TGTGCCAGCTCACCGCCGGGACAGGGAAGGGTTAATTCACCCCTCCACTTT.

V usage is TRBV7-2 and J usage is TRBJ2-5, with 10 bases that match TRBD2. There are 16 residues in the CDR3. V lost 2 bases to trimming and J lost 5 bases; unmatched junction nucleotides: 8. The germline CDR1 and CDR2 sequences are SGHTA and FQGNSA. CDR3 loop: CASSLRTAGGRETQYF. The DNA for the CDR3 is TGTGCCAGCAGCTTAAGAACAGCGGGGGGGCGGGAGACCCAGTACTTC.

The V gene is TRBV6-6, the J gene TRBJ2-5, with D possibly TRBD2 on 5 matching bases. Germline loops: CDR1 MNHNY, CDR2 SVGAGI (reference sequence). Trimming cost V 6 bases and J 5 bases, with 13 bases left between them. The CDR3 length is 13 residues. The CDR3 region is CASSSFGEETQYF. The CDR3 nucleotides read TGTGCCAGCAGCTCATTCGGGGAGGAGACCCAGTACTTC.

The chain has TRBV9 and TRBJ2-5, with 11 bases identical to TRBD2. The CDR3 has 16 amino acids. Germline CDR1 is SGDLS and CDR2 is YYNGEE. The V gene end was trimmed by 3 bases and the J gene end by 1 base; junction bases not matched to a gene: 5. CDR3 sequence: CASSGTSGPAQETQYF. The CDR3 nucleotides read TGTGCCAGCAGCGGGACTAGCGGGCCCGCCCAAGAGACCCAGTACTTC.

This clone was observed once. The chain carries TRBV6-1 and TRBJ1-2, with D possibly TRBD1 on 5 matching bases. The length of the CDR3 is 13 residues. The V end was cut by 6 bases, the J end by 6 bases, with 14 bases between. Germline V CDR1 and CDR2: MNHNS, SASEGT. This CDR3 reads CASSPSGLDGYTF. The CDR3 DNA is TGTGCCAGCAGCCCCTCAGGGCTCGATGGCTACACCTTC.

The chain joins TRBV7-3 to TRBJ2-3; 11 positions match TRBD1. The germline V gene has CDR1 SGHTA and CDR2 FQGTGA. There are 15 residues in the CDR3. Trimming took 0 bases from V and 4 from J; bases not matched to a gene: 0. The CDR3 loop reads CASSLTGQGADTQYF. The CDR3 DNA sequence: TGTGCCAGCAGCTTAACGGGACAGGGGGCAGATACGCAGTATTTT.

This clone was detected only once. The V and J genes are TRBV5-1 and TRBJ2-3; 7 bases agree with TRBD1. The CDR3 loop spans 18 amino acids. The V gene end was trimmed by 1 base and the J gene end by 6 bases; junction bases not matched to a gene: 17. CDR1 is SGHRS, CDR2 YFSETQ, per germline. The CDR3 nucleotides are TGCGCCAGCAGCTTGCGGCCCGGGACAGTACCCTACACGGATACGCAGTATTTT. This codes for CASSLRPGTVPYTDTQYF.

There are a few counts of this clone. The V and J genes are TRBV27 and TRBJ1-5; TRBD1 aligns across 7 bases. The CDR3 is made up of 15 amino acids. The germline gives CDR1 MNHEY, CDR2 SMNVEV (reference sequence). Unmatched junction bases numbered 8, after V lost 5 bases and J lost 4 bases. The CDR3 DNA is TGTGCCAGCAGTCCCAATTCAGGGGGGAATCAGCCCCAGCATTTT. This gives the protein CASSPNSGGNQPQHF.

The rearrangement uses TRBV19 and TRBJ2-1; 12 bases line up with TRBD2. After removal of 7 bases from V and 1 base from J, the junction contained 8 bases not matched to a gene. The CDR3 covers 17 residues. From germline, CDR1 is LNHDA and CDR2 SQIVND (reference sequence). The CDR3 coding sequence is TGTGCCAGTAAGACTAGCGGGAGCCCCGGGTCCTACAATGAGCAGTTCTTC. Its protein is CASKTSGSPGSYNEQFF.